This passage covers 7 T cell receptor beta chains from one sample sequenced in a study of T cells in Graves' hyperthyroidism and ophthalmopathy. RNA transcripts provided the source from which TCR beta CDR3 regions were amplified. The HTBI set primed first-round TCR CDR3 RT-PCR. TCRdb passed the multiplex PCR reads through MiXCR, listing each CDR3 protein once. Here the sample spans around 700,000 distinct CDR3 sequences, roughly 32% being singletons. Sequences were obtained from blood. These receptors were obtained from a middle-aged woman with Graves' hyperthyroidism.

This clonotype was seen a few times. The chain uses TRBV6-5 and TRBJ1-3, with D unresolved. The V end lost 4 bases, the J end lost 6 bases, and 10 bases lay between the germline ends. CDR1 MNHEY and CDR2 SVGAGI come from the germline V gene. This CDR3 has 13 amino acids. CDR3 in DNA: TGTGCCAGCAGTTTACTCGACTCAAACACCATATATTTT. Its translation: CASSLLDSNTIYF.

Only one count was recorded for this clonotype. A clone one base away is much larger, so this may be a read error. The genes are TRBV4-3 and TRBJ1-1, with D possibly matching TRBD1 (5 bases). The CDR3 sequence is 15 residues long. The germline V gene encodes CDR1 LGHNA and CDR2 YSLEER. V was pared by 5 bases and J by 6 bases, with 19 bases between. The CDR3 DNA follows: TGCGCCAGCAGCGTGCGATCGGACATGCCGGCTGAAGCTTTCTTT. Translated, it gives CASSVRSDMPAEAFF.

The chain joins TRBV7-9 to TRBJ1-6; TRBD1 aligns across 7 bases. Unmatched junction bases numbered 4, after V lost 7 bases and J lost 7 bases. Germline V gives CDR1 SEHNR, CDR2 FQNEAQ (reference sequence). CDR3 length: 13 residues. Here the CDR3 reads CASTTGVNSPLHF. In nucleotides, the CDR3 is TGTGCCAGCACTACAGGGGTGAATTCACCCCTCCACTTT. The variable domain in full, with the rest retrieved from reference TRBV7-9 and TRBJ1-6, is DTGVSQNPRHKITKRGQNVTFRCDPISEHNRLYWYRQTLGQGPEFLTYFQNEAQLEKSRLLSDRFSAERPKGSFSTLEIQRTEQGDSAMYLCASTTGVNSPLHFGNGTRLTVT.

This clonotype showed up just a few times. The chain combines TRBV7-9 with TRBJ2-7, with TRBD1 identical over 7 bases. The CDR3 has 14 amino acids. Germline assignment: CDR1 SEHNR and CDR2 FQNEAQ (reference sequence). Trimming at V came to 8 bases and at J to 7 bases, leaving 14 bases not matched to a gene. This CDR3 reads CASSPLPTGREQYF. CDR3 in DNA: TGTGCCAGCTCACCACTCCCGACAGGGAGAGAGCAGTACTTC.

This clonotype was recorded at least ten times. The junction and the germline gene differ at one end; a read error may be behind it. This chain links TRBV29-1 with TRBJ2-6, with D perhaps TRBD1 (6 bases). Germline V gene data show CDR1 as SQVTM and CDR2 as ANQGSEA. The CDR3 contains 14 residues. In nucleotides, the CDR3 is TGCAGCGTGGAAGGGGGCTCTGGGGCCAACGTCCTGACTTTC. Translation: CSVEGGSGANVLTF.

This clonotype was counted between two and nine times. This chain uses TRBV12-3 or TRBV12-4 with TRBJ1-5; D uncertain. This CDR3 comprises 13 residues. The V end was cut by 2 bases, the J end by 5 bases, with 7 bases between. The CDR3 coding sequence is TGTGCCAGCAGTTTAACTGAACATCAGCCCCAGCATTTT. Protein: CASSLTEHQPQHF.

This clonotype was counted only a few times. The V and J genes are TRBV27 and TRBJ2-7, with D possibly TRBD1 on 5 matching bases. Germline V gives CDR1 MNHEY, CDR2 SMNVEV (reference sequence). The CDR3 spans 14 residues. The V gene lost 5 bases and the J gene lost 3 bases, with 14 bases spanning the gap. CDR3 sequence (DNA): TGTGCCAGCAGTGGGGCAGACGGAATCTACGAGCAGTACTTC. This sequence encodes CASSGADGIYEQYF.